The 12 T cell receptor beta chains in this list originate from one sample, sequenced in a study of identical twins. TCRdb independently ran MiXCR on the 5' RACE reads; one entry per CDR3 protein. The sample yields approximately 500,000 distinct CDR3 sequences, approximately 25% seen once. This sample was also put to use in a study of T cells expressing NK-cell markers.

The sample taken for sequencing was CD4+ T cells sorted from blood. The receptor source for this set is a woman aged 18-35 years in good health.

The CDR3 region has the DNA TGTGCCAGCAGCCAAGATAGCGCGTACGAGCAGTACTTC. It codes for CASSQDSAYEQYF. The gene calls are TRBV3-1 and TRBJ2-7, with D possibly being TRBD2 (5 bases). The V gene lost 0 bases and the J gene lost 4 bases, with 7 bases spanning the gap. CDR3 size: 13 residues. Germline V gives CDR1 LGHDT, CDR2 YNNKEL (reference sequence).

This clonotype was counted ten times or more. This chain links TRBV7-8 with TRBJ2-2, with D unresolved. The V gene's germline CDR1 is SGHVS and CDR2 FQNEAQ. CDR3 length equals 14 residues. The V and J ends lost 4 bases and 6 bases respectively, with 12 bases between them. The CDR3: CASSSDLAAGELFF. The CDR3, as DNA: TGTGCCAGCAGCTCAGACCTGGCAGCCGGGGAGCTGTTTTTT.

The J gene is TRBJ2-3, the V gene TRBV11-2, with 12 bases that match TRBD2. Per the germline V gene, CDR1 is SGHAT and CDR2 is FQNNGV. Trimming took 5 bases from V and 5 from J; bases not matched to a gene: 8. The CDR3 extends over 16 amino acids. The CDR3 sequence: CASSNLAGGLGDTQYF. The CDR3 DNA follows: TGTGCCAGCAGCAACCTAGCGGGGGGGCTTGGAGATACGCAGTATTTT.

This clonotype has ten or more counts. This chain connects TRBV10-3 to TRBJ2-1, with TRBD2 as a possible D gene (5 bases). Per germline, CDR1 ENHRY and CDR2 SYGVKD. The V gene lost 8 bases and the J gene lost 8 bases, with 19 bases spanning the gap. The CDR3 loop spans 14 amino acids. CDR3 sequence: CAIREIKAADEQFF. The CDR3 coding sequence is TGTGCCATCCGGGAAATTAAAGCGGCGGATGAGCAGTTCTTC.

The chain employs TRBV5-1 and TRBJ2-5, with 8 bases aligning to TRBD2. CDR1 is SGHRS and CDR2 is YFSETQ in the germline V gene. V lost 2 bases to trimming and J lost 7 bases; unmatched junction nucleotides: 7. There are 14 residues in the CDR3. The CDR3 DNA sequence: TGCGCCAGCAGCTTAGAATCCCGGGGGGGGACCCAGTACTTC. Its translation: CASSLESRGGTQYF.

The chain carries TRBV20-1 and TRBJ2-3; D call uncertain. V lost 0 bases, J lost 5 bases, and 12 bases lay in between. The CDR3 extends over 14 amino acids. Looked up from germline, CDR1 is DFQATT and CDR2 is SNEGSKA (reference sequence). The CDR3 nucleotides are TGCAGTGCTAGAGAGACCGTAATCAAAGATACGCAGTATTTT. It codes for CSARETVIKDTQYF.

This clonotype was counted at least ten times. The chain is built from TRBV15 and TRBJ2-2; 8 nucleotides agree with TRBD2. The CDR3 consists of 18 residues. J gave up 6 bases and V 2 bases, and 14 bases lay outside the gene matches. Germline CDR1 is LNHNV and CDR2 is YYDKDF (reference sequence). CDR3: CATSRKTLSGSYAGELFF. The CDR3 coding sequence is TGTGCCACCAGCAGAAAAACCTTAAGCGGGAGCTACGCCGGGGAGCTGTTTTTT.

This clonotype was seen a few times. V and J are TRBV5-1 and TRBJ1-1; 9 nucleotides align to TRBD1. Per germline, CDR1 SGHRS and CDR2 YFSETQ. The CDR3 covers 15 residues. Losses at the gene ends were 1 base for V and 4 bases for J; bases not matched to a gene: 5. The CDR3 DNA sequence: TGCGCCAGCAGCTTGTCCGGGACAGGGACCACTGAAGCTTTCTTT. Its translation is CASSLSGTGTTEAFF.

The chain is built from TRBV15 and TRBJ2-6, with D hard to call. Deletions cut 0 bases from V and 3 bases from J, with 9 bases between. The CDR3 sequence is 16 residues long. Germline CDR1 LNHNV, CDR2 YYDKDF (reference sequence). DNA for the CDR3: TGTGCCACCAGCAGAGAGATAGGAGTTGGGGCCAACGTCCTGACTTTC. The encoded protein is CATSREIGVGANVLTF. Using reference TRBV15 and TRBJ2-6 for the parts outside the CDR3, the full variable domain is DAMVIQNPRYQVTQFGKPVTLSCSQTLNHNVMYWYQQKSSQAPKLLFHYYDKDFNNEADTPDNFQSRRPNTSFCFLDIRSPGLGDTAMYLCATSREIGVGANVLTFGAGSRLTVL.

This chain uses TRBV12-3 or TRBV12-4 with TRBJ2-1; no definite D call. The CDR3 consists of 14 residues. Trimming stripped 3 bases from V and 4 bases from J, with 10 bases between. The CDR3 DNA reads TGTGCCAGCAGTTTGTCTGGTCTTTACAATGAGCAGTTCTTC. As protein: CASSLSGLYNEQFF.

The CDR3 region is CASSLLPSNEQFF. As DNA, the CDR3 is TGCGCCAGCAGCTTATTACCATCCAATGAGCAGTTCTTC. V usage is TRBV5-1 and J usage is TRBJ2-1; D is unresolved. Trimming removed 2 bases from V and 6 bases from J, with 9 bases in between. The CDR3 is made up of 13 amino acids. Germline-derived CDR1 and CDR2 are SGHRS and YFSETQ.

This clonotype was picked up one time. This sequence joins TRBV3-1 and TRBJ2-3; D call uncertain. With 1 base removed from V and 3 bases from J, the gap between germline ends came to 11 bases. The CDR3 is 15 amino acids. The germline V gene encodes CDR1 LGHDT and CDR2 YNNKEL (reference sequence). CDR3: CASSQAPVATDTQYF. As DNA, the CDR3 is TGTGCCAGCAGCCAAGCCCCCGTCGCGACAGATACGCAGTATTTT.